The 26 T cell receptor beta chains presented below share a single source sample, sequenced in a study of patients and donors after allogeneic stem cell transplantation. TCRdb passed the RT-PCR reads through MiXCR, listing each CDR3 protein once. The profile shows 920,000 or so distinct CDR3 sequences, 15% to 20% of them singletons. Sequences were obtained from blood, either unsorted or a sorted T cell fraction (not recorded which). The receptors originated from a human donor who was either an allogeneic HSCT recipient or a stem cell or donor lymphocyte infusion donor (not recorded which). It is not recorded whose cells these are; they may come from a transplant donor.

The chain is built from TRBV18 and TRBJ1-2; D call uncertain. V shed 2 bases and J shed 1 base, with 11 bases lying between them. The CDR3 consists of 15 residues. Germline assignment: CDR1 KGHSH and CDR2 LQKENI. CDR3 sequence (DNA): TGTGCCAGCTCACCAGTCTCCGGGGATAACTATGGCTACACCTTC. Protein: CASSPVSGDNYGYTF.

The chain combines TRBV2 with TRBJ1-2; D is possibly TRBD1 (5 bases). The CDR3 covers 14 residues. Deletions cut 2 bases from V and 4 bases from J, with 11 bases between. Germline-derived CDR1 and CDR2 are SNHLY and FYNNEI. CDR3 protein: CASSENPRVYGYTF. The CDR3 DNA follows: TGTGCCAGCAGTGAAAACCCCAGGGTCTATGGCTACACCTTC.

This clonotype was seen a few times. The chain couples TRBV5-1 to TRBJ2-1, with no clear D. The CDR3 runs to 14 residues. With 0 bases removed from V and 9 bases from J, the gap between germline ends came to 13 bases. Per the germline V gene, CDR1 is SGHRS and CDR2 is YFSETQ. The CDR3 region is CASSLAALIPEQFF. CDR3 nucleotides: TGCGCCAGCAGCTTGGCCGCACTGATACCTGAGCAGTTCTTC.

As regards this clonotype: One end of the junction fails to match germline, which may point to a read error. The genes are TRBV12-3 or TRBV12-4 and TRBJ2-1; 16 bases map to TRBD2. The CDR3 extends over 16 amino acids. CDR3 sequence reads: CASTRSRGLAGGPQIF. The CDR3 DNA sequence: TGTGCCAGCACTCGTTCCCGGGGACTAGCGGGAGGGCCGCAAATCTTC.

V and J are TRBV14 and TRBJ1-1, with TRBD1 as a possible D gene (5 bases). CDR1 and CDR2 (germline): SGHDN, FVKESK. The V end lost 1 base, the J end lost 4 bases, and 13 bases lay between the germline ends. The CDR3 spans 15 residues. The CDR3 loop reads CASSQVKGRVTEAFF. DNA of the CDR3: TGTGCCAGCAGCCAAGTTAAGGGGCGAGTCACTGAAGCTTTCTTT.

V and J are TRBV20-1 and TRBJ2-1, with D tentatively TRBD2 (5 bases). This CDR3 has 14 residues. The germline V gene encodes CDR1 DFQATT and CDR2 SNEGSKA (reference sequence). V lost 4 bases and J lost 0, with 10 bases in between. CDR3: CSATRGNSYNEQFF. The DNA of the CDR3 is TGCAGTGCTACCCGAGGGAACTCCTACAATGAGCAGTTCTTC.

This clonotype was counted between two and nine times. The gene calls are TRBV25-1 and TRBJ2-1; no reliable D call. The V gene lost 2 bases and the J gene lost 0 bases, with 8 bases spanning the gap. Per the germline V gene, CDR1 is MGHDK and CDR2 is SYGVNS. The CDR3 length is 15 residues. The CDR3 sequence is CASSEAGLSYNEQFF. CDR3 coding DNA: TGTGCCAGCAGTGAAGCAGGTCTCTCCTACAATGAGCAGTTCTTC.

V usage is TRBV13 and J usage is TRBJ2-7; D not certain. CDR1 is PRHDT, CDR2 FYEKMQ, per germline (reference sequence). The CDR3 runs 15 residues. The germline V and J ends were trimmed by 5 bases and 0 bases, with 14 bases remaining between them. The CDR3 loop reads CASSPSDQSSYEQYF. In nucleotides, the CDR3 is TGTGCCAGCAGCCCCTCAGACCAGAGCTCCTACGAGCAGTACTTC.

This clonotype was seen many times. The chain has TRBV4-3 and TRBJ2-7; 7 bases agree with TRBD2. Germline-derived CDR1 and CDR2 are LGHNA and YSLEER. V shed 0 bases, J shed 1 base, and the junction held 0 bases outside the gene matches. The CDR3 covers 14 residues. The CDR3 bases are TGCGCCAGCAGCCAAGACGGGGGGTCCTACGAGCAGTACTTC. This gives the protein CASSQDGGSYEQYF.

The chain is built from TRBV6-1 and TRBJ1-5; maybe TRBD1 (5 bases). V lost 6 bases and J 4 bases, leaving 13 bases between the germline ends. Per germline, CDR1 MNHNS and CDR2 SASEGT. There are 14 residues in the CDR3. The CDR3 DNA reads TGTGCCAGCAGCTCACGGGGGGGAAATCAGCCCCAGCATTTT. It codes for CASSSRGGNQPQHF.

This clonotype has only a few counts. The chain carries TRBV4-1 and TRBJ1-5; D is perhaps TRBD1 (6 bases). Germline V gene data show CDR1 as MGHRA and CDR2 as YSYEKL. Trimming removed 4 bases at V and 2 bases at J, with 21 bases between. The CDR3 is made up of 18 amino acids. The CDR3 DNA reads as TGCGCCAGCAGCCCTGTGTGGGGGGCGCGGGAGCGCAATCAGCCCCAGCATTTT. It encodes CASSPVWGARERNQPQHF.

DNA of the CDR3: TGTGCCAGCAGCCGAAGGGGGTCAGAGGTTTTGGGCTACACCTTC. Protein product: CASSRRGSEVLGYTF. The rearrangement uses TRBV4-2 and TRBJ1-2; a weak D match, TRBD1 (6 bases). This CDR3 has 15 amino acids. Germline V CDR1 and CDR2: LGHNA, YNFKEQ. The V end was cut by 4 bases, the J end by 8 bases, with 20 bases between.

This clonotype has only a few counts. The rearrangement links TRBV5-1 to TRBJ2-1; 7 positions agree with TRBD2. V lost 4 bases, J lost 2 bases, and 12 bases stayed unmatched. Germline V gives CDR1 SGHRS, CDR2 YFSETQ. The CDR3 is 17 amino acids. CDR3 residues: CASSGPGRGVAYNEQFF. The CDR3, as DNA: TGCGCCAGCAGCGGGCCGGGTCGGGGGGTTGCCTACAATGAGCAGTTCTTC.

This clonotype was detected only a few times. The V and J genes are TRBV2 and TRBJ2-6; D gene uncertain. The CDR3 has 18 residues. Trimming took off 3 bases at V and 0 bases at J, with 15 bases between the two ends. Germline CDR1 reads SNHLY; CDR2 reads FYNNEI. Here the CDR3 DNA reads TGTGCCAGCAGTGAGGTTGGTGGCAGTCACTCTGGGGCCAACGTCCTGACTTTC. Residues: CASSEVGGSHSGANVLTF.

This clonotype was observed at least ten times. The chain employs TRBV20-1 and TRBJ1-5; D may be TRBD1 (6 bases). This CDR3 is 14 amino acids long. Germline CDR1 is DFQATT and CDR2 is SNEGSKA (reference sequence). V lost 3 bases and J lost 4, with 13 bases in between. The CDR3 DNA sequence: TGCAGTGCTAGTAGGAGGGGGACAAATCAGCCCCAGCATTTT. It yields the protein CSASRRGTNQPQHF.

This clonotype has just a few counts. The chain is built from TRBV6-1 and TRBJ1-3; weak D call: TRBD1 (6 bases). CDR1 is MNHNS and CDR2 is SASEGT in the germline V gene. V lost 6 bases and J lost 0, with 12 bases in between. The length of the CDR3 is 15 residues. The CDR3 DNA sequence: TGTGCCAGCAGACAGGGACCGAGCTCTGGAAACACCATATATTTT. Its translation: CASRQGPSSGNTIYF.

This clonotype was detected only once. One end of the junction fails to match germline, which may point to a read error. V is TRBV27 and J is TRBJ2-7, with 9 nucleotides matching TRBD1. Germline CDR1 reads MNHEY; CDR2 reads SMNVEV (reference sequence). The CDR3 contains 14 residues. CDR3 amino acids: CASWSGTGYSPDVF. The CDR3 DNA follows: TGTGCCAGCTGGTCTGGGACAGGGTACAGCCCCGACGTATTC.

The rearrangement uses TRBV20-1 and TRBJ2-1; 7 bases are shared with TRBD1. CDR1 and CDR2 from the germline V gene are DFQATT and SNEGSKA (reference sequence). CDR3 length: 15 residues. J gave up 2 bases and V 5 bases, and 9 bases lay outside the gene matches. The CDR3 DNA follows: TGCAGTGCTGCCGCAGGGGGACGGCCCTACAATGAGCAGTTCTTC. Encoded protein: CSAAAGGRPYNEQFF.

In DNA, the CDR3 is TGTGCCACCGCAAGATCCGGGACAGGGCAATACGAGCAGTACTTC. Amino acids: CATARSGTGQYEQYF. The chain has TRBV19 and TRBJ2-7; 9 bases are a match to TRBD1. The length of the CDR3 is 15 residues. The germline CDR1 and CDR2 sequences are LNHDA and SQIVND (reference sequence). Trimming removed 10 bases from V and 4 bases from J; junction bases left unmatched: 14.

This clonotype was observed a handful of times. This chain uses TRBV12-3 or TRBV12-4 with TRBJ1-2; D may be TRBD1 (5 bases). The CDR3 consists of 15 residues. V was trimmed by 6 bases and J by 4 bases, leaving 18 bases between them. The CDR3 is CASRPGRMKTYGYTF. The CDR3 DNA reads TGTGCCAGCAGGCCGGGACGCATGAAGACCTATGGCTACACCTTC.

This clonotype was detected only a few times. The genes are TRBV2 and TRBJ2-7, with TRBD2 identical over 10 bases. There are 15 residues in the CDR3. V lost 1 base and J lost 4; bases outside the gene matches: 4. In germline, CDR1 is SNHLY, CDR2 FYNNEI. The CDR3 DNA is TGTGCCAGCAGTGAAGTACTAGCGGGAAGATACGAGCAGTACTTC. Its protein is CASSEVLAGRYEQYF.

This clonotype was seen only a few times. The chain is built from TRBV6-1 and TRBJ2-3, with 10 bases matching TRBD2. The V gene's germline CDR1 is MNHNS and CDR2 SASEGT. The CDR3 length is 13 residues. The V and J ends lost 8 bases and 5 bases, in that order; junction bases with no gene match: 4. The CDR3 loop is CASLSGRGDTQYF. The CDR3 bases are TGTGCCAGCCTCAGCGGGAGGGGAGATACGCAGTATTTT.

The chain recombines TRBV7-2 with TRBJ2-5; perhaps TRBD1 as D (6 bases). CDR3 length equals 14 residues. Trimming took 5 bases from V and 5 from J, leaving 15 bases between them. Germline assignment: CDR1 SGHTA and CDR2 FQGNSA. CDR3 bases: TGTGCCAGCAGCCATCGGACGAGGGGGGAGACCCAGTACTTC. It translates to CASSHRTRGETQYF.

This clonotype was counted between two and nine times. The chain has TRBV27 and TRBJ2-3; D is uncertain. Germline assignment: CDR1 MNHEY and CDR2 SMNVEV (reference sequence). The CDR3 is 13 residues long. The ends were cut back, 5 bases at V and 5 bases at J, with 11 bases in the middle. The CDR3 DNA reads TGTGCCAGCAGTCCCAGTTTCGAAGATACGCAGTATTTT. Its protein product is CASSPSFEDTQYF.

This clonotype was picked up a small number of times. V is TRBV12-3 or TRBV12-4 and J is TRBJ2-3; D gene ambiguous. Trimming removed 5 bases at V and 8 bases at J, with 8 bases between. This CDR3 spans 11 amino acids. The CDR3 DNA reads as TGTGCCAGCAGTCCTGAGGTTACGCAGTATTTT. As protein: CASSPEVTQYF.

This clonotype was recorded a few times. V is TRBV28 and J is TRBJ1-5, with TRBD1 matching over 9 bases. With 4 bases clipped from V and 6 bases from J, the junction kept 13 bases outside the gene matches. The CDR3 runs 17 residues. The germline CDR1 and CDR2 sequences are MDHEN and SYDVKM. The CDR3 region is CASSSPGDRVSPQPQHF. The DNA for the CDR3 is TGTGCCAGCAGTTCCCCCGGGGACAGGGTATCCCCTCAGCCCCAGCATTTT.